These T cell receptor beta chains were read from a single sample in a study of blood T cell repertoires in COVID-19. Using immunoSEQ multiplex PCR, the repertoire was profiled, and TCRdb retains in-frame clones only, with some absent. The sample carries just over 200,000 clones, approximately 84% recorded once. The sample taken for sequencing was peripheral blood. These receptor sequences come from a man at least 80 years old with acute or convalescent COVID-19. Each CDR3 is given without its conserved first and last residue. The order of the fields is J gene, V gene, CDR3 length, CDR3 protein.

>TRBJ2-1|TRBV5-4|14
ASKGAGGPQDNEQF
>TRBJ1-5|TRBV6-2/TRBV6-3|14
ASSSGRQGYNQPQH
>TRBJ2-4|TRBV9|14
ASSPPGQGPKNIQY
>TRBJ1-2|TRBV11-2|10
ASNGQGSGYT
>TRBJ2-7|TRBV9|13
ASSPQGIGDYEQY
>TRBJ2-5|TRBV7-2|11
ASSWEGKETQY
>TRBJ2-3|TRBV12-3/TRBV12-4|11
ASNLGQGRTQY
>TRBJ2-7|TRBV28|13
ASISRQGLSYEQY
>TRBJ2-1|TRBV5-6|13
ASRPSGRAANEQF
>TRBJ1-1|TRBV11-1|11
ASSFSMNTEAF
>TRBJ2-7|TRBV5-1|12
ASSLSDSWYEQY
>TRBJ2-2|TRBV24-1|14
ATSDPTGSYTGELF
>TRBJ2-1|TRBV7-9|14
ASRPRLAGGDNEQF
>TRBJ1-5|TRBV3-1/TRBV3-2|11
ASSGQFNQPQH
>TRBJ1-2|TRBV12-3/TRBV12-4|9
ASSSYRVYT
>TRBJ1-5|TRBV6-6|12
ASRIQGSNQPQH
>TRBJ2-1|TRBV20-1|9
SATRGNEQF
>TRBJ2-7|TRBV11-3|14
ASSYLTARPSYEQY
>TRBJ1-2|TRBV28|10
ASSSRGHGYT
>TRBJ2-7|TRBV6-5|11
ASGGGAPGKQY
>TRBJ2-7|TRBV6-2/TRBV6-3|9
ASSRGGEQY
>TRBJ1-1|TRBV12-5|14
ASGLEVMPGGTEAF
>TRBJ1-2|TRBV5-1|13
ASSLNRGLNYGYT
>TRBJ2-3|TRBV2|9
AIAGLDTQY
>TRBJ2-7|TRBV11-2|13
ASSLAGTVTYEQY
>TRBJ2-1|TRBV5-1|16
ASSLLASSGSGLGEQF
>TRBJ2-1|TRBV24-1|11
ATSESGDNEQF
>TRBJ1-3|TRBV18|14
ASSPPGQSSGNTIY
>TRBJ2-7|TRBV2|12
ASSPGTGSYEQY
>TRBJ2-1|TRBV7-2|12
ASSLTKTGTEQF
>TRBJ1-2|TRBV4-2|15
ASSQERNRGTNYGYT
>TRBJ1-2|TRBV7-9|11
ASSWTGLYGYT
>TRBJ2-1|TRBV10-1|13
ASSELAGGPDEQF
>TRBJ2-5|TRBV28|13
ASSLFRDRRETQY
>TRBJ1-6|TRBV7-2|13
ASSLTAGARSPLH
>TRBJ2-1|TRBV5-1|12
ASSLESSLNEQF
>TRBJ2-1|TRBV19|12
ASSIHRGSNEQF
>TRBJ1-5|TRBV7-2|13
ASSLAGRVNQPQH
>TRBJ1-3|TRBV19|14
ASSMSGGHSGNTIY
>TRBJ2-7|TRBV7-9|16
ASSPISLVRQPSYEQY
>TRBJ2-5|TRBV3-1/TRBV3-2|10
ASSLLGETQY
>TRBJ2-5|TRBV6-5|12
ASIKTGIQETQY
>TRBJ2-5|TRBV11-2|13
ASSLPGVEGETQY
>TRBJ1-2|TRBV5-1|13
ASSLAGAGDYGYT
>TRBJ2-1|TRBV3-1/TRBV3-2|13
ASSHLDYSGREQF